This T cell receptor (beta chain) was captured in a study of T-cell memory formation after mild COVID-19. A single record per CDR3 protein comes from TCRdb applying MiXCR to the 5' RACE reads. The table shows 550,000 to 600,000 distinct CDR3 sequences, with 20% to 25% occurring only once. Findings and caveats of the study: Contracting clones from day 15 to 85 showed balanced CD4/CD8; later expanders favored CD4+.

This clonotype was counted a few times. Its antigen is unidentified. Sequencing was performed on PBMCs or a T cell subset sorted from them (not recorded which). This clonotype originated in an adult woman who had mild COVID-19 (a few samples of this study predate the infection). Cell type and time point are not known.

CDR3 nucleotide sequence: TGTGCCAGCAGTTTCTTTGGAGGGAACACTGAAGCTTTCTTT. It specifies CASSFFGGNTEAFF. The chain couples TRBV12-3 or TRBV12-4 to TRBJ1-1; D ambiguous. The CDR3 covers 14 residues. Trimming took 3 bases from V and 1 from J, leaving 9 bases between them.